The rows below give T cell receptor beta chains drawn from one sample of a study of CD8+ T cells in alopecia areata. This table comes from immunoSEQ multiplex PCR, and its TCRdb copy is limited to in-frame clones, with some not included. The sample comprises about 270,000 clones, about three fifths of which are singletons, and around 0.92% rests with the top ten. Specimen: CD4+ T cells sorted from blood, collected at week 52, from a patient treated with tofacitinib. Receptor source: a human donor with alopecia areata. The CDR3 runs from the conserved cysteine through the conserved F or W. The order of the fields is clone size, V gene, D gene, J gene, CDR3 DNA, CDR3 protein. The D gene is left open where the match is weak. Size values are once, few and many counts, or a class for expanded clones, and some rows have none.

size: NA; V: TRBV19; D: NA; J: TRBJ2-2; DNA: TGTGCCAGTAGTTCCCACACCGGGGAGCTGTTTTTT; CDR3: CASSSHTGELFF
size: NA; V: TRBV7-2; D: TRBD1; J: TRBJ2-7; DNA: TGTGCCAGCAGCTTAGCGGGACAGGGCTACGAGCAGTACTTC; CDR3: CASSLAGQGYEQYF
size: once; V: TRBV9; D: NA; J: TRBJ2-3; DNA: TGTGCCAGCAGCGTAGCTCCAGGGTACACAGATACGCAGTATTTT; CDR3: CASSVAPGYTDTQYF
size: NA; V: TRBV4-1; D: TRBD2; J: TRBJ2-5; DNA: TGCGCCAGCAGCCAAGGTGGACTAGCGAGGGAGACCCAGTACTTC; CDR3: CASSQGGLARETQYF
size: NA; V: TRBV25-1; D: TRBD1; J: TRBJ2-3; DNA: TGTGCCAGCAGTGGCCAGACAGGGGGCTCGAATTGGGATACGCAGTATTTT; CDR3: CASSGQTGGSNWDTQYF
size: NA; V: TRBV7-8; D: NA; J: TRBJ1-1; DNA: TGTGCCAGCAGCCCTCAATCGGGACGGACGAACACTGAAGCTTTCTTT; CDR3: CASSPQSGRTNTEAFF
size: NA; V: TRBV2; D: NA; J: TRBJ2-3; DNA: TGTGCCAGCAGTGATTTGACCACAGATACGCAGTATTTT; CDR3: CASSDLTTDTQYF
size: NA; V: TRBV30; D: TRBD1; J: TRBJ2-5; DNA: TGTGCCTGGGGACCGGGACAGAAAGAGACCCAGTACTTC; CDR3: CAWGPGQKETQYF
size: NA; V: TRBV30; D: NA; J: TRBJ2-6; DNA: TGTGCCTGGACACGCTCCGGGGCCAACGTCCTGACTTTC; CDR3: CAWTRSGANVLTF
size: NA; V: TRBV30; D: TRBD1; J: TRBJ2-1; DNA: TGTGCCTGGAGCGGGACAGGGAGCAATGAGCAGTTCTTC; CDR3: CAWSGTGSNEQFF
size: NA; V: TRBV5-4; D: TRBD2; J: TRBJ2-1; DNA: TGTGCCAGCAGCTCCAAGACTAGCGGGGGGTATGAGCAGTTCTTC; CDR3: CASSSKTSGGYEQFF
size: NA; V: TRBV2; D: NA; J: TRBJ2-3; DNA: TGTGCCAGCAGTGAAGCCCGGGGAGATACGCAGTATTTT; CDR3: CASSEARGDTQYF
size: NA; V: TRBV5-4; D: TRBD2; J: TRBJ2-5; DNA: TGTGCCAGCAGCTTGCTACTAGCGTCTGAGACCCAGTACTTC; CDR3: CASSLLLASETQYF
size: NA; V: TRBV29-1; D: TRBD1; J: TRBJ1-5; DNA: TGCAGCGTTGGACAGGGAGGTAGCAATCAGCCCCAGCATTTT; CDR3: CSVGQGGSNQPQHF
size: NA; V: TRBV28; D: NA; J: TRBJ2-3; DNA: TGTGCCAGCAGTTTAGAGCGGGGCACAGATACGCAGTATTTT; CDR3: CASSLERGTDTQYF
size: once; V: TRBV30; D: NA; J: TRBJ1-4; DNA: TGTGCCTGGAGTCAGACAGTAGGCCTGACTGAAAAACTGTTTTTT; CDR3: CAWSQTVGLTEKLFF